This T cell receptor (beta chain) was found in a study of metastatic and nonmetastatic thyroid tumors. Study outcomes and limitations: Versus benign nodules, malignant thyroid tumors reportedly had significantly higher TCR beta diversity, in blood and tumor.

Concerning this clone itself: Its antigen is unknown.

Thyroid surgery took place with no prior treatment in any patient. TCRdb redid the clone calls on the PCR reads using MiXCR. The data show fewer than 55,000 clones, approximately 15% seen once. V lost 3 bases and J lost 7, with 19 bases in between. The CDR3 is made up of 15 amino acids. Germline lookup yields CDR1 MDHEN and CDR2 SYDVKM. The rearrangement joins TRBV28 to TRBJ2-7, with D perhaps TRBD1 (6 bases). The sample comprised blood. This clonotype was sampled from a female donor with papillary thyroid cancer or a benign thyroid nodule (not recorded which). Some clones in this sample may be carry-over from other donors' samples. The CDR3 sequence is CASSFLQGISGEQYF. As DNA, the CDR3 is TGTGCCAGCAGTTTCCTCCAGGGGATATCGGGTGAGCAGTACTTC.